This T cell receptor (beta chain) was captured by sequencing in a study of Graves' ophthalmopathy and Graves' hyperthyroidism. Overall study context: The blood sample was drawn at first diagnosis and before any treatment. Regarding the study as a whole: Blood repertoires reportedly contained most expanded thyroid clonotypes above 0.001 frequency.

With respect to this clonotype: Its antigen is not identified.

TCR beta CDR3 amplification used RNA transcripts. Second-round multiplex PCR followed a first-round RT-PCR using HTBI primers. TCRdb fed the multiplex PCR reads into MiXCR, producing one record per CDR3 protein. The sample contains 170,000 or so distinct CDR3 sequences, approximately 38% of which appear only once. Serum thyroxine and TRAb, along with clinical symptoms, thyroid ultrasound and orbital computed tomography, were what diagnosis relied on. From germline, CDR1 is SQVTM and CDR2 ANQGSEA. The CDR3 totals 16 residues. The V gene lost 6 bases and the J gene lost 0 bases, with 18 bases spanning the gap.

V usage is TRBV29-1 and J usage is TRBJ1-5, with a possible D match to TRBD1 (5 bases). Sample: peripheral blood. The source of this sequence is a woman in her thirties or forties with Graves' ophthalmopathy. Here the CDR3 reads CSVLVSPQVSNQPQHF. DNA of the CDR3: TGCAGCGTGTTAGTCAGTCCACAGGTTAGCAATCAGCCCCAGCATTTT.